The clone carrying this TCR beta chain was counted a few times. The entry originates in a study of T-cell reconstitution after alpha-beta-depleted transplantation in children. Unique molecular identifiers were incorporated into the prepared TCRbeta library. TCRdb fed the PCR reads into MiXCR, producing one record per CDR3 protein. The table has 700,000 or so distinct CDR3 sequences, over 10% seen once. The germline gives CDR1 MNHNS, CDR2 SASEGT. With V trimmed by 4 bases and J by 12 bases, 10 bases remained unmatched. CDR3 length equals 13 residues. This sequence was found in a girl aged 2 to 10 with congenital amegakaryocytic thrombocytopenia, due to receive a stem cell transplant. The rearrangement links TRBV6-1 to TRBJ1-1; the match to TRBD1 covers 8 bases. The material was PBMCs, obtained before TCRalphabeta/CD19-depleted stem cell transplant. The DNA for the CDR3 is TGTGCCAGCAGTGCCCAGACAGGGGTAGAAACTTTCTTT. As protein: CASSAQTGVETFF.